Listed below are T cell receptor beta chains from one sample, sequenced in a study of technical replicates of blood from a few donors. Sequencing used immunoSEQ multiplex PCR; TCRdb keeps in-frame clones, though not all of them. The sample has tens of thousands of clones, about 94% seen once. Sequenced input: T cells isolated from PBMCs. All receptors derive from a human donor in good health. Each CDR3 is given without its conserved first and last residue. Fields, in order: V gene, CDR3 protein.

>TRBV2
ASTSDRAAETQY
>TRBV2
ASSSAGGGTHNYYGYT
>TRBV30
AWSVGGSGNTIY
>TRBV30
AWEAGTGAYGYT
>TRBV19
ASRTQPGQENEQF
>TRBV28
ASSRIAGRGYEQY
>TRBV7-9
ASSFGTGKVEGYT
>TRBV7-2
ASSLVGGRGTEAF
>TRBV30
AWSPGGNTEAF
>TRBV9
ASSPQTSGGKNIQY
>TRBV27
ASSATGAPYNEQF
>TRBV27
ASSPGTIAYEQY
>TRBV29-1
SAKQGSNEKLF
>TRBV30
AWSVLWGRAPDTQY
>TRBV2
ATTGQYNSPLH
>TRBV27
ASSPDRADTQY
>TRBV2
ATTTGTEQF
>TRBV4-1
ASSQWGVDYGYT
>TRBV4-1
ASSQVFVWDNGYT
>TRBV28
ASSPPVFRAERLAGDSETQY
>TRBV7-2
ASSSGQGTETQY
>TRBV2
ASPRLAGGHSYEQY
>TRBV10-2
ASTETASYGYT
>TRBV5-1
ASWAGTSFVETQY
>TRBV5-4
ASPGNTGELF
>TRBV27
ASSFNREYDTEAF
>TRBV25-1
ASSPRGTGELF
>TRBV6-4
ASGEGTYGYT
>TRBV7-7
ASSPGTGANTGELF
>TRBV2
ASSAMDRGNYGYT
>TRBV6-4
ASSDLGLAWPGEQF
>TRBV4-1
ASSQDPLRGVYNEQF
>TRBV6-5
ASAISGEYEQY
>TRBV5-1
ASSWGSGTSGGSSYNEQF
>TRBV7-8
ASIFGTSGNKQF
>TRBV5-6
ASSLGFTGGLETQY
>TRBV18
ASSDAGANYGYT
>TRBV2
ASSGSGWTEAF
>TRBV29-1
SASPGARSYGYT
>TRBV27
ASRPGLNTEAF
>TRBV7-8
ASSPRQRAYNEQF
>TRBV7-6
ASSLGSRIQETQY
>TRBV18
ASSGGSALPSSYEQY
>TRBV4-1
ASSQYLWDSSYEQY
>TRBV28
ASSDAGSGNTIY
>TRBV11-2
ASSLILGTAENIQY